A single sample gave rise to the 3 T cell receptor beta chains below, sequenced in a study of early T cells in non-severe SARS-CoV-2 infection (dated by TCRdb to the early 2020s). Receptors were amplified or captured by 5' RACE. Sequencing was carried out with a NextSeq 500. TCRdb trimmed public reads at Q25 via fastp, called clones via MiXCR and kept in-frame beta chains. Rows are combined by CDR3 protein, so each entry shows the most common genes and DNA. This sample gives around 68,000 distinct CDR3 sequences in total; approximately 6.1% of them show up just once. The ten largest clones take up roughly 3.5% of the sample. The sample in question was whole blood, obtained at baseline. All receptors derive from an adult who was a healthcare worker with PCR-confirmed SARS-CoV-2 infection or an uninfected control (not recorded which).

This clonotype was observed a handful of times. The chain is built from TRBV18 and TRBJ2-1; a possible D gene is TRBD2 (6 bases). Germline CDR1 KGHSH, CDR2 LQKENI. The CDR3 has 15 amino acids. Trimming shortened V by 5 bases and J by 7 bases, and 18 bases separated the two germline ends. CDR3 loop: CASSAGTRALNEQFF. For the CDR3, the DNA is TGTGCCAGCTCAGCAGGGACTCGCGCCCTTAATGAGCAGTTCTTC. Full variable domain (outside the CDR3, taken from reference TRBV18 and TRBJ2-1): NAGVMQNPRHLVRRRGQEARLRCSPMKGHSHVYWYRQLPEEGLKFMVYLQKENIIDESGMPKERFSAEFPKEGPSILRIQQVVRGDSAAYFCASSAGTRALNEQFFGPGTRLTVL.

This chain joins TRBV6-2 or TRBV6-3 and TRBJ2-5, with 7 bases matching TRBD1. The V gene's germline CDR1 is MNHEY and CDR2 SVGEGT. The V segment lost 5 bases and the J segment 4 bases; nucleotides outside the gene matches: 7. The CDR3 totals 14 residues. The CDR3 spells CASSPGTVAETQYF. For the CDR3, the DNA is TGTGCCAGCAGTCCCGGGACAGTGGCAGAGACCCAGTACTTC.

This clonotype showed up just a few times. The J gene is TRBJ1-6, the V gene TRBV27; D not resolved. The V gene's germline CDR1 is MNHEY and CDR2 SMNVEV (reference sequence). This CDR3 is 13 amino acids long. The V and J ends lost 3 bases and 14 bases respectively, with 14 bases between them. CDR3 in DNA: TGTGCCAGCAGTTTCGGGCTGCCACGGGCCCTCCACTTT. Amino acid sequence: CASSFGLPRALHF.